This T cell receptor (beta chain) comes out of a study of response to subunit inactivated influenza vaccine. V was cut by 2 bases and J by 3 bases, with 8 bases left in between. Germline V lookup: CDR1 SEHNR, CDR2 FQNEAQ (reference sequence). The CDR3 runs to 13 residues. This clonotype was detected ten times or more. TCRdb processed the RT-PCR reads anew with MiXCR; each CDR3 protein has one entry. Altogether 170,000 or so distinct CDR3 sequences are present, roughly 10% being singletons, with the ten largest covering approximately 39%. The clonotype was recovered from a man aged 50-75 years who received an inactivated influenza vaccine. The material was CD8+ T cells sorted from PBMCs, obtained less than 25 months after vaccination. The gene calls are TRBV7-9 and TRBJ2-7; unclear D gene. Written as DNA, the CDR3 is TGTGCCAGCAGCTTAATAGAAAACTACGAGCAGTACTTC. Protein: CASSLIENYEQYF.